The clone carrying this T cell receptor beta chain was recorded a few times. The data are from a study of T-cell reconstitution after alpha-beta-depleted transplantation in children. The V and J ends lost 1 base and 6 bases respectively, with 9 bases between them. Germline CDR1 SGHTA, CDR2 FQGNSA. This CDR3 contains 14 residues. Preparation of the TCRbeta library was carried out with unique molecular identifiers. MiXCR was run by TCRdb on the PCR reads, yielding one entry per CDR3 protein. Of more than 550,000 distinct CDR3 sequences in the sample, roughly a tenth were seen once. The sample here was PBMCs from the stem cell graft donor, taken from the stem cell graft. The sequence came from a human donor who donated a stem cell graft to a child with acute myeloid leukemia. The V and J genes are TRBV7-2 and TRBJ2-2, with no clear D. The CDR3 DNA follows: TGTGCCAGCAGCTTAGAAGGGTGGGCCGGGGAGCTGTTTTTT. Translation: CASSLEGWAGELFF.